One sample yielded the 14 T cell receptor beta chains listed below, sequenced in a study of blood T cell repertoires in COVID-19. Data came from immunoSEQ multiplex PCR; TCRdb stores just in-frame clones and leaves some out. This table has some 220,000 clones, 60% to 85% appearing once. The specimen was peripheral blood. The receptor set was obtained from a woman aged 70-85 years with acute or convalescent COVID-19.

The chain combines TRBV14 with TRBJ1-6; 7 bases align to TRBD1. The V segment lost 2 bases and the J segment 12 bases; nucleotides outside the gene matches: 7. This CDR3 is 14 amino acids long. Germline values: CDR1 SGHDN, CDR2 FVKESK. CDR3 sequence reads: CASSQSRQGVPLHF. In nucleotides, the CDR3 is TGTGCCAGCAGCCAATCGAGGCAGGGGGTACCCCTCCACTTT.

This clone was recorded a few times. The V gene is TRBV4-3, the J gene TRBJ2-7, with 8 positions matching TRBD1. The germline V gene has CDR1 LGHNA and CDR2 YSLEER. V lost 4 bases, J lost 5 bases, and 13 bases stayed unmatched. This CDR3 is built from 16 residues. CDR3 coding DNA: TGCGCCAGCAGCCGCCAATTTTTACAGGGGGGTAACGAGCAGTACTTC. It encodes CASSRQFLQGGNEQYF.

As DNA, the CDR3 is TGTGCCAGCAGTTTGCTTAGGGGCCTCAATGAGCAGTTCTTC. This codes for CASSLLRGLNEQFF. The chain joins TRBV6-2 or TRBV6-3 to TRBJ2-1; weak D call: TRBD1 (5 bases). The CDR3 runs to 14 residues. Germline-derived CDR1 and CDR2 are MNHEY and SVGEGT. Deletions cut 4 bases from V and 6 bases from J, with 13 bases between.

This clone was seen a handful of times. The V and J genes are TRBV3-1 (or the pseudogene TRBV3-2) and TRBJ2-3; 9 bases agree with TRBD2. CDR1 is LGHDT and CDR2 is YNNKEL in the germline V gene (reference sequence). This CDR3 spans 18 amino acids. Unmatched junction bases numbered 11, after V lost 4 bases and J lost 0 bases. The CDR3 sequence is CASSLWGSGGTSTDTQYF. The CDR3, as DNA: TGTGCCAGCAGCCTCTGGGGCAGCGGGGGGACTAGCACAGATACGCAGTATTTT.

In DNA form, the CDR3 reads TGTGCCATCAGTGAGTCGATCCGGAACAGGGGGGCAGCGGGCGGTAATGAGCAGTTCTTC. This gives the protein CAISESIRNRGAAGGNEQFF. V gene TRBV10-3 combines with J gene TRBJ2-1, with TRBD1 identical over 8 bases. Germline assignment: CDR1 ENHRY and CDR2 SYGVKD. The CDR3 length is 20 residues. Losses at the gene ends were 0 bases for V and 7 bases for J; bases not matched to a gene: 20.

The chain joins TRBV19 to TRBJ1-2; 7 bases map to TRBD1. The J segment lost 4 bases and the V segment lost 2 bases, leaving 7 bases of the junction unmatched. The germline V gene encodes CDR1 LNHDA and CDR2 SQIVND (reference sequence). This CDR3 has 15 residues. CDR3 loop: CASSITGAFVYGYTF. The CDR3 bases are TGTGCCAGTAGTATAACAGGGGCATTCGTCTATGGCTACACCTTC. The variable domain in full, with the rest retrieved from reference TRBV19 and TRBJ1-2, is DGGITQSPKYLFRKEGQNVTLSCEQNLNHDAMYWYRQDPGQGLRLIYYSQIVNDFQKGDIAEGYSVSREKKESFPLTVTSAQKNPTAFYLCASSITGAFVYGYTFGSGTRLTVV.

In this sample, this clone turned up a few times. The chain employs TRBV7-2 and TRBJ1-2, with TRBD1 as a possible D gene (6 bases). The CDR3 consists of 13 residues. CDR1 SGHTA and CDR2 FQGNSA come from the germline V gene. V was clipped by 2 bases and J by 6 bases, with 10 bases between them. CDR3 protein: CASSLTGMDGYTF. DNA for the CDR3: TGTGCCAGCAGCTTAACAGGGATGGATGGCTACACCTTC.

The CDR3 DNA is TGTGCCAGCAGTTACAGCCTAAACACAGGGTTCTACGAGCAGTACTTC. It codes for CASSYSLNTGFYEQYF. This chain joins TRBV6-5 and TRBJ2-7; possible D gene TRBD1, 6 bases. Germline V gene data show CDR1 as MNHEY and CDR2 as SVGAGI. With 2 bases removed from V and 3 bases from J, the gap between germline ends came to 17 bases. The CDR3 spans 16 residues.

This clone was detected a few times. The chain uses TRBV15 and TRBJ1-1, with unresolved D. The V end lost 0 bases, the J end lost 2 bases, and 4 bases lay between the germline ends. This CDR3 is built from 13 residues. The germline V gene has CDR1 LNHNV and CDR2 YYDKDF (reference sequence). This chain's CDR3 is CATSREGNTEAFF. Here the CDR3 DNA reads TGTGCCACCAGCAGAGAGGGCAACACTGAAGCTTTCTTT.

This chain connects TRBV23-1 to TRBJ2-7, with TRBD1 matching 7 bases. TRBV23-1 is classed as an ORF, of uncertain function. Trimming cost V 3 bases and J 4 bases; bases outside gene matches: 12. This CDR3 comprises 16 residues. The CDR3 is CASSHGEAGTVYEQYF. The DNA for the CDR3 is TGCGCCAGCAGTCATGGAGAGGCCGGGACAGTTTACGAGCAGTACTTC.

This clone is a singleton in its sample. The chain employs TRBV6-5 and TRBJ2-5; D is perhaps TRBD2 (7 bases). The CDR3 sequence is 15 residues long. Trimming left V 5 bases short and J 5 bases short, with 18 bases between. Germline lookup yields CDR1 MNHEY and CDR2 SVGAGI. CDR3 sequence: CASSPRQQGGETQYF. In DNA, the CDR3 is TGTGCCAGCAGTCCTCGCCAACAGGGAGGGGAGACCCAGTACTTC.

Points on this clone: Within the sample, other DNA sequences also encode this same CDR3. The chain recombines TRBV19 with TRBJ2-4; the match to TRBD1 covers 7 bases. There are 15 residues in the CDR3. Unmatched junction bases numbered 3, after V lost 3 bases and J lost 1 base. Germline CDR1 reads LNHDA; CDR2 reads SQIVND (reference sequence). The CDR3 here is CASSIDRVAKNIQYF. The CDR3 DNA reads TGTGCCAGTAGTATTGACAGGGTGGCCAAAAACATTCAGTACTTC.

This clone was picked up one time. The rearrangement uses TRBV7-2 and TRBJ2-1; 9 positions match TRBD1. V lost 5 bases, J lost 10 bases, and 9 bases stayed unmatched. Germline CDR1 SGHTA, CDR2 FQGNSA. The CDR3 covers 14 residues. The CDR3 nucleotides are TGTGCCAGCAGCACGAGGGGACAGGGAGGCGAGCAGTTCTTC. Protein: CASSTRGQGGEQFF.

The rearrangement links TRBV5-5 to TRBJ2-3, with 10 bases lining up with TRBD1. The V gene's germline CDR1 is SGHKS and CDR2 YYEKEE (reference sequence). J lost 4 bases, V lost 3 bases, and 8 bases had no gene match. This CDR3 spans 16 amino acids. CDR3 protein: CASSSQDRGLSDTQYF. The CDR3 DNA reads TGTGCCAGCAGCTCCCAGGACAGGGGGTTGTCAGATACGCAGTATTTT.